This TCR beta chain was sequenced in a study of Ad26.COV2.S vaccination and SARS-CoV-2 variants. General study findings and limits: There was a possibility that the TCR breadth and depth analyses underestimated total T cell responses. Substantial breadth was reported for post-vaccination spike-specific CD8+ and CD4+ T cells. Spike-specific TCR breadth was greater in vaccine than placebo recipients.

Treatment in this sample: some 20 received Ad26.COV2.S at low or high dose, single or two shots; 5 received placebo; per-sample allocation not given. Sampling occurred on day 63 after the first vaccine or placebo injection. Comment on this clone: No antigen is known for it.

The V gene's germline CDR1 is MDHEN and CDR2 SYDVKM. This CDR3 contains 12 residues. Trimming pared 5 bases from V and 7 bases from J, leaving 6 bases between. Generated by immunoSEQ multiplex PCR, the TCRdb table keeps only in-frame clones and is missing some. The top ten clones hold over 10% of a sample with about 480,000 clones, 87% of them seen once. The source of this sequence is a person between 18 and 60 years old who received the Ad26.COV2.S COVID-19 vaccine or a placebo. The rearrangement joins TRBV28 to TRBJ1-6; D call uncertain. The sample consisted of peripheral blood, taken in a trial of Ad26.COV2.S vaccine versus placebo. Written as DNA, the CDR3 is TGTGCCAGCAGTGCCATGAATTCACCCCTCCACTTT. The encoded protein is CASSAMNSPLHF.